These T cell receptor beta chains were read from a single sample in a study of CD8+ T cells in alopecia areata. Libraries were prepared by immunoSEQ multiplex PCR; TCRdb keeps only in-frame clonotypes and omits some of them. The sample yields 150,000 to 200,000 clones, 50% to 75% seen once. The source was CD4+ T cells sorted from blood, collected between weeks 55 and 65, from a patient treated with tofacitinib. These receptor sequences come from a human donor with alopecia areata. Each CDR3 is given with its conserved first and last residue. The D gene is left open where the match is weak. Clone size appears in some rows only: once, few, many, or a class for an expanded clone.

clone_size	d_call	v_call	j_call	cdr3_aa	cdr3_nt
-	-	TRBV6-5	TRBJ1-6	CASSYSPTANSPLHF	TGTGCCAGCAGTTACTCTCCGACAGCGAATTCACCCCTCCACTTT
few	-	TRBV6-6	TRBJ2-6	CASTPGVRANVLTF	TGTGCCAGCACTCCCGGGGTCCGGGCCAACGTCCTGACTTTC
-	-	TRBV29-1	TRBJ1-2	CSVDKNYGYTF	TGCAGCGTGGACAAAAACTATGGCTACACCTTC
-	-	TRBV18	TRBJ2-7	CASSPWDPYEQYF	TGTGCCAGCTCACCATGGGACCCCTACGAGCAGTACTTC
few	-	TRBV20-1	TRBJ1-5	CSAREFGAQHF	TGCAGTGCTAGAGAGTTTGGAGCCCAGCATTTT
few	-	TRBV29-1	TRBJ2-3	CSVETQYTDTQYF	TGCAGCGTTGAAACACAATATACAGATACGCAGTATTTT
-	-	TRBV29-1	TRBJ2-2	CSAWGQMNTGELFF	TGCAGCGCTTGGGGGCAGATGAACACCGGGGAGCTGTTTTTT
few	TRBD2	TRBV2	TRBJ2-1	CASSEAGGTYNEQFF	TGTGCCAGCAGTGAAGCGGGGGGGACCTACAATGAGCAGTTCTTC
-	-	TRBV9	TRBJ2-3	CASSVGVGPSDTQYF	TGTGCCAGCAGCGTAGGGGTGGGCCCGTCAGATACGCAGTATTTT
few	TRBD1	TRBV5-6	TRBJ2-5	CASSLRTGETQYF	TGTGCCAGCAGCTTGCGGACAGGAGAGACCCAGTACTTC
-	-	TRBV4-1	TRBJ1-2	CASSQDGGPRNYGYTF	TGCGCCAGCAGCCAAGATGGGGGCCCCCGGAACTATGGCTACACCTTC
-	TRBD1	TRBV19	TRBJ2-1	CASTPRDRKHNEQFF	TGTGCCAGTACCCCTCGGGACAGGAAACACAATGAGCAGTTCTTC
few	TRBD1	TRBV10-2	TRBJ2-1	CASSEYGQGAYEQFF	TGCGCCAGCAGTGAGTACGGACAGGGGGCCTATGAGCAGTTCTTC
-	-	TRBV11-2	TRBJ1-2	CASSLGGPYGYTF	TGTGCCAGCAGCTTAGGGGGGCCCTATGGCTACACCTTC
-	TRBD2	TRBV7-2	TRBJ2-1	CASSLQRGVWEQFF	TGTGCCAGCAGCTTACAGCGGGGGGTTTGGGAGCAGTTCTTC
-	-	TRBV29-1	TRBJ2-3	CSVAGFRDTQYF	TGCAGCGTTGCGGGGTTCAGAGATACGCAGTATTTT
-	TRBD1	TRBV30	TRBJ2-7	CAWSEGQGAEQYF	TGTGCCTGGAGTGAAGGACAGGGGGCCGAGCAGTACTTC
-	TRBD1	TRBV5-6	TRBJ1-6	CASSLAGTDNSPLHF	TGTGCCAGCAGCTTGGCCGGGACAGATAATTCACCCCTCCACTTT
-	-	TRBV15	TRBJ2-7	CATSSPGTLAYEQYF	TGTGCCACCAGTTCACCCGGGACTCTAGCCTACGAGCAGTACTTC
-	TRBD1	TRBV6-6	TRBJ1-1	CASSNQGATEAFF	TGTGCCAGCAGTAATCAGGGGGCGACTGAAGCTTTCTTT
-	-	TRBV4-1	TRBJ1-5	CASSQEQGDQPQHF	TGCGCCAGCAGCCAAGAACAGGGCGATCAGCCCCAGCATTTT
-	-	TRBV10-3	TRBJ2-5	CATGRDTEETQYF	TGTGCCACCGGTCGGGACACTGAAGAGACCCAGTACTTC
-	-	TRBV5-1	TRBJ1-2	CASSLAGDYGYTF	TGCGCCAGCAGCTTGGCCGGGGACTATGGCTACACCTTC
-	-	TRBV28	TRBJ1-6	CASSLQGRYSPLHF	TGTGCCAGCAGTTTACAGGGTCGGTATTCACCCCTCCACTTT
few	-	TRBV30	TRBJ2-7	CACYGTTNYEQYF	TGTGCCTGCTACGGGACAACCAACTACGAGCAGTACTTC
-	TRBD1	TRBV30	TRBJ2-1	CAWSVRGGIYNEQFF	TGTGCCTGGAGTGTACGAGGGGGCATCTACAATGAGCAGTTCTTC
few	TRBD2	TRBV4-1	TRBJ2-3	CASSLSGTSGGGPDTQYF	TGCGCCAGCAGCCTTTCCGGGACTAGCGGGGGGGGCCCAGATACGCAGTATTTT
-	-	TRBV2	TRBJ2-5	CASSRTVFLGETQYF	TGTGCCAGCTCAAGGACAGTTTTCCTTGGGGAGACCCAGTACTTC
-	-	TRBV7-9	TRBJ2-7	CASSAIVAASSYEQYF	TGTGCCAGCAGCGCCATTGTAGCGGCAAGCTCCTACGAGCAGTACTTC
-	-	TRBV30	TRBJ1-4	CAWTKRGAQGDNEKLFF	TGTGCCTGGACCAAACGAGGGGCCCAGGGAGACAATGAAAAACTGTTTTTT
few	TRBD1	TRBV5-6	TRBJ2-7	CASNLQGPPTYEQYF	TGTGCCAGCAACCTACAGGGGCCACCAACCTACGAGCAGTACTTC
-	-	TRBV5-6	TRBJ1-1	CASSLWGREAFF	TGTGCCAGCAGCTTGTGGGGCAGAGAAGCTTTCTTT